A single sample is the source of the 5 T cell receptor beta chains below, sequenced in a study of blood T cell repertoires in COVID-19. Produced via immunoSEQ multiplex PCR; TCRdb's table is partial and in-frame only. The data show approximately 260,000 clones, with 70% to 85% seen just once and under 5.5% held by the top ten. The sequenced sample was peripheral blood. These TCRs come from a woman older than 75 with active or convalescent COVID-19.

The V call is TRBV24-1, the J call TRBJ2-1; D perhaps matches TRBD1 (6 bases). Trimming stripped 9 bases from V and 4 bases from J, with 12 bases between. The germline V gene has CDR1 KGHDR and CDR2 SFDVKD. The CDR3 is 13 amino acids. The CDR3, as DNA: TGTGCCACCGGGACACCCCGTTACAATGAGCAGTTCTTC. It specifies CATGTPRYNEQFF.

The V call is TRBV2, the J call TRBJ2-7; 8 bases line up with TRBD2. Looked up from germline, CDR1 is SNHLY and CDR2 is FYNNEI. The trim removed 6 bases at V and 0 bases at J, leaving 4 bases unmatched. This CDR3 contains 14 residues. The CDR3 sequence is CASRDSGASYEQYF. The DNA for the CDR3 is TGTGCCAGCAGAGATAGCGGGGCCTCCTACGAGCAGTACTTC.

V gene TRBV28 combines with J gene TRBJ2-7; 7 bases are shared with TRBD1. Germline V gene sequence: CDR1 MDHEN, CDR2 SYDVKM. The CDR3 contains 14 residues. V lost 8 bases and J lost 1; bases outside the gene matches: 8. The CDR3 protein is CASHQTGLSYEQYF. DNA of the CDR3: TGTGCCAGCCACCAGACAGGGCTGTCCTACGAGCAGTACTTC.

The V call is TRBV28, the J call TRBJ1-3; D is possibly TRBD1 (6 bases). Germline-derived CDR1 and CDR2 are MDHEN and SYDVKM. V dropped 7 bases and J dropped 3 bases, with 10 bases sitting between them. This CDR3 region has 13 residues. In DNA, the CDR3 is TGTGCCAGCACAGGGGTTGTTGGAAACACCATATATTTT. Protein: CASTGVVGNTIYF.

A single count supports this clone. The chain uses TRBV6-5 and TRBJ1-5; tentative D call: TRBD1 (5 bases). CDR3 length equals 16 residues. Per germline, CDR1 MNHEY and CDR2 SVGAGI. V was clipped by 4 bases and J by 4 bases, with 17 bases between them. CDR3 coding DNA: TGTGCCAGCAGTTCCCGTTTGGGACTACAAAATCAGCCCCAGCATTTT. It yields the protein CASSSRLGLQNQPQHF.